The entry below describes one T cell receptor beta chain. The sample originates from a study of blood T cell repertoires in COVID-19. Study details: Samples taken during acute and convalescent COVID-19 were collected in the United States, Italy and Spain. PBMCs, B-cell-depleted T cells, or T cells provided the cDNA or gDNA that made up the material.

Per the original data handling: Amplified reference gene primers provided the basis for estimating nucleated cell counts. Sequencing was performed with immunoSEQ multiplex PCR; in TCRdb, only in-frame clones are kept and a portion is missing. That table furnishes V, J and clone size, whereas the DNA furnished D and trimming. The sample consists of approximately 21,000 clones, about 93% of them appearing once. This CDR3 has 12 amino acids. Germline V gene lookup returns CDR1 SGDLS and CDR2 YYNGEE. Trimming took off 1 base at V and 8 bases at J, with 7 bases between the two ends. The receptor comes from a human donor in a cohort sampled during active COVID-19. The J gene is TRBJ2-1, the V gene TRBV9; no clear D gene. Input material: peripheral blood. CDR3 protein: CASSVLPDEQFF. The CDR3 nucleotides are TGTGCCAGCAGCGTACTCCCGGATGAGCAGTTCTTC.